The next 5 T cell receptor beta chains were all read from a single sample in a study of blood T cell repertoires in COVID-19. The assay was immunoSEQ multiplex PCR, and TCRdb's table has in-frame clones only and misses some. The repertoire holds about 270,000 clones, 85% to 90% seen once, with 4.1% in the top ten. Sample: PBMCs or T cells enriched from blood (not recorded which). The receptors originated from a young woman with acute COVID-19.

This chain joins TRBV2 and TRBJ2-1; D perhaps matches TRBD1 (6 bases). CDR3 length: 14 residues. The germline V gene encodes CDR1 SNHLY and CDR2 FYNNEI. Trimming shortened V by 3 bases and J by 3 bases, and 9 bases separated the two germline ends. DNA of the CDR3: TGTGCCAGCAGTGATAGACAGGACTACAATGAGCAGTTCTTC. Translation gives CASSDRQDYNEQFF.

V usage is TRBV7-3 and J usage is TRBJ2-2, with D perhaps matching TRBD2 (5 bases). CDR1 and CDR2 (germline): SGHTA, FQGTGA. Trimming pared 5 bases from V and 8 bases from J, leaving 9 bases between. The CDR3 spans 12 residues. Written as DNA, the CDR3 is TGTGCCAGCAGCCACCCGGGGGGGGAGCTGTTTTTT. This gives the protein CASSHPGGELFF. The whole variable domain, remainder taken from reference TRBV7-3 and TRBJ2-2, is GAGVSQTPSNKVTEKGKYVELRCDPISGHTALYWYRQSLGQGPEFLIYFQGTGAADDSGLPNDRFFAVRPEGSVSTLKIQRTERGDSAVYLCASSHPGGELFFGEGSRLTVL.

The chain employs TRBV7-9 and TRBJ1-4; tentative D call: TRBD1 (5 bases). The germline V and J ends were trimmed by 1 base and 2 bases, with 11 bases remaining between them. CDR1 is SEHNR and CDR2 is FQNEAQ in the germline V gene (reference sequence). This CDR3 is built from 16 residues. CDR3 in DNA: TGTGCCAGCAGCTTAGGTAGCCAGGGTACTAATGAAAAACTGTTTTTT. Protein sequence: CASSLGSQGTNEKLFF.

V gene TRBV6-5 combines with J gene TRBJ2-7; TRBD1 matches 9 bases. Germline CDR1 MNHEY, CDR2 SVGAGI. Unmatched junction bases numbered 9, after V lost 6 bases and J lost 6 bases. The CDR3 covers 14 residues. Written as DNA, the CDR3 is TGTGCCAGCAGCCGGGGACAGGGTAGTAGCGAGCAGTACTTC. Encoded protein: CASSRGQGSSEQYF.

This rearrangement joins TRBV2 to TRBJ2-7, with TRBD2 as a possible D gene (6 bases). The ends were cut back, 7 bases at V and 2 bases at J, with 15 bases in the middle. CDR1 SNHLY and CDR2 FYNNEI come from the germline V gene. The CDR3 length is 14 residues. The CDR3 sequence is CASMGGLSTYEQYF. The CDR3 DNA follows: TGTGCCAGCATGGGGGGACTGTCTACCTACGAGCAGTACTTC. The whole variable domain, filled in from reference TRBV2 and TRBJ2-7, reads EPEVTQTPSHQVTQMGQEVILRCVPISNHLYFYWYRQILGQKVEFLVSFYNNEISEKSEIFDDQFSVERPDGSNFTLKIRSTKLEDSAMYFCASMGGLSTYEQYFGPGTRLTVT.